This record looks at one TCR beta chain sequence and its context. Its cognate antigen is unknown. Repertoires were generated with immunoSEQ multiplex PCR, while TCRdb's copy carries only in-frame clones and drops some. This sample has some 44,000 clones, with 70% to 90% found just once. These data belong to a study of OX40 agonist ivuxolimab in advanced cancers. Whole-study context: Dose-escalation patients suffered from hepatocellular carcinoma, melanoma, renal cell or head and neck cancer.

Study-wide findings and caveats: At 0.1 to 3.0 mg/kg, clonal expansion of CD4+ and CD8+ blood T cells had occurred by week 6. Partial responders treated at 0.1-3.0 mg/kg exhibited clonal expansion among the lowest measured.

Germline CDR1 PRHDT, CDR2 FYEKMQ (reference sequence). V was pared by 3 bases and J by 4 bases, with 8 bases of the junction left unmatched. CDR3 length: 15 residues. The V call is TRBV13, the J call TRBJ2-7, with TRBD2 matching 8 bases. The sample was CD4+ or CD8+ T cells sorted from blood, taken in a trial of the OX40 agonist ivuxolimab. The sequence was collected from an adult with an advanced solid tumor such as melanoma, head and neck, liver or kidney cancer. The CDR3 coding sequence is TGTGCCAGCAGCTTTCAAGGGACTAGAAGTTACGAGCAGTACTTC. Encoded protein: CASSFQGTRSYEQYF.